Shown below are 6 T cell receptor beta chains from a single sample sequenced in a study of technical replicates of blood from several donors. Profiled with immunoSEQ multiplex PCR; TCRdb holds only in-frame clones, not every one. This repertoire shows approximately 89,000 clones, over 85% found once; its top ten account for about 0.25%. The material sequenced was T cells isolated from PBMCs. All receptors derive from a human donor in good health.

This clone was detected a few times. V and J are TRBV2 and TRBJ2-7; tentative D call: TRBD2 (5 bases). Looked up from germline, CDR1 is SNHLY and CDR2 is FYNNEI. CDR3 size: 14 residues. Trimming cost V 6 bases and J 0 bases, with 12 bases left between them. Here the CDR3 reads CASRVRADSYEQYF. The CDR3 region has the DNA TGTGCCAGCAGGGTCAGAGCGGACTCCTACGAGCAGTACTTC.

This chain connects TRBV7-2 to TRBJ2-7, with D tentatively TRBD2 (5 bases). The germline V gene encodes CDR1 SGHTA and CDR2 FQGNSA. The V gene lost 4 bases and the J gene lost 0 bases, with 13 bases spanning the gap. The CDR3 has 15 residues. The CDR3 DNA is TGTGCCAGCAGCTCTCCCTGGACTGTCTCCTACGAGCAGTACTTC. It encodes CASSSPWTVSYEQYF.

The rearrangement uses TRBV10-2 and TRBJ1-2; TRBD1 matches at 8 bases. Per the germline V gene, CDR1 is WSHSY and CDR2 is SAAADI. The CDR3 runs to 14 residues. V shed 7 bases, J shed 2 bases, and the junction held 6 bases outside the gene matches. CDR3 sequence: CASKPDRDNYGYTF. Written as DNA, the CDR3 is TGCGCCAGCAAACCGGACAGGGACAACTATGGCTACACCTTC.

This chain connects TRBV27 to TRBJ2-3; 12 nucleotides match TRBD2. This CDR3 comprises 19 residues. V was pared by 7 bases and J by 2 bases, with 16 bases of the junction left unmatched. In germline, CDR1 is MNHEY, CDR2 SMNVEV (reference sequence). The CDR3 here is CASNSAKKGLAGATDTQYF. CDR3 nucleotide sequence: TGTGCCAGCAACTCTGCTAAAAAGGGACTAGCGGGTGCCACAGATACGCAGTATTTT.

This chain connects TRBV19 to TRBJ2-5, with D perhaps TRBD1 (6 bases). The germline V gene has CDR1 LNHDA and CDR2 SQIVND (reference sequence). V lost 5 bases and J lost 2, with 15 bases in between. The CDR3 loop spans 15 amino acids. The DNA of the CDR3 is TGTGCCAGTAGTCCCCAAAGGACAGAACAAGAGACCCAGTACTTC. Translated, it gives CASSPQRTEQETQYF.

The rearrangement uses TRBV7-9 and TRBJ2-1, with D maybe TRBD2 (5 bases). Trimming cost V 8 bases and J 6 bases, with 17 bases left between them. Germline-derived CDR1 and CDR2 are SEHNR and FQNEAQ (reference sequence). CDR3 length: 14 amino acids. The CDR3 nucleotides read TGTGCCAGCGAGGGCCTCGGCTTCCCCAATGAGCAGTTCTTC. It specifies CASEGLGFPNEQFF. Combining the CDR3 with reference TRBV7-9 and TRBJ2-1 gives the whole variable domain DTGVSQNPRHKITKRGQNVTFRCDPISEHNRLYWYRQTLGQGPEFLTYFQNEAQLEKSRLLSDRFSAERPKGSFSTLEIQRTEQGDSAMYLCASEGLGFPNEQFFGPGTRLTVL.